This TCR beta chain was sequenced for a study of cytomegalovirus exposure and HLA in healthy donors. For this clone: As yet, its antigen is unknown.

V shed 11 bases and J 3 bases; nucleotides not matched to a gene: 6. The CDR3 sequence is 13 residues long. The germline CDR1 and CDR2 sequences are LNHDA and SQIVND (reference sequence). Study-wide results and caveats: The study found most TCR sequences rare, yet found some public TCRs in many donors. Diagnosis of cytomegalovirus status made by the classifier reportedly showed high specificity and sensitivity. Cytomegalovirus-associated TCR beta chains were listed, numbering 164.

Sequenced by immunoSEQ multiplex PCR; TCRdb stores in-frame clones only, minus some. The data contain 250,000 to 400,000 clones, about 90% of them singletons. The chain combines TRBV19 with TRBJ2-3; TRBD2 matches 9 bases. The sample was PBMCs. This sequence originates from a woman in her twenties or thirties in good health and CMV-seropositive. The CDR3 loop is CAAHSGSTDTQYF. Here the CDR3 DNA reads TGTGCCGCACATAGCGGGAGTACAGATACGCAGTATTTT. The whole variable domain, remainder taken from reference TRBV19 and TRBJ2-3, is DGGITQSPKYLFRKEGQNVTLSCEQNLNHDAMYWYRQDPGQGLRLIYYSQIVNDFQKGDIAEGYSVSREKKESFPLTVTSAQKNPTAFYLCAAHSGSTDTQYFGPGTRLTVL.